This TCR beta chain was found in a study of spatial heterogeneity in lung cancer (dated by TCRdb to about 2019). Background for the entire study: Beta-chain transcripts were consistently detected in greater numbers than alpha-chain transcripts, which likely reflects a higher abundance of beta-chain transcripts. Nonsynonymous mutation counts, determined by whole-exome sequencing of tumor tissue, were related to features of the TCR repertoire. In the raw uncorrected reads, each unique combination of TCR and UMI appeared more than ten times on average. Both alpha and beta chains were TCR-sequenced in approximately 200 tumor regions, about 64 matched nontumor lung samples and around 50 PBMC samples obtained at surgery. In non-small cell lung cancer, the study made a quantitative comparison of TCR alpha and beta repertoires among multiple tumor regions, matched nontumor lung and blood.

CDR3 length: 13 amino acids, cysteine to phenylalanine. Left in the record is the CDR3 DNA by itself, 39 bases read in frame from the first base. The V end loses 7 bases and the J end loses 7 bases, and a stretch of 15 bases separates them. CDR1 and CDR2 were assigned from the germline V gene as MDHEN and SYDVKM. The research as a whole found: Ubiquitous expanded tumor TCRs were detected in blood more often at tumor resection than at routine follow-up. Additional single-cell paired TCR alpha and beta sequencing was considered necessary to confirm, at a functional level, the hypothesis that regional TCRs recognize regional mutations.

This clonotype has a count of ten or more. Its target antigen remains unknown. The record has no base qualities; no much larger clone is one base away. The time point label here, explained by the study, means: sample taken at primary tumor resection. TCR sequencing used whole RNA extracted from tumor and nontumor lung tissue, or from cryopreserved PBMC samples, without cell sorting. Samples were obtained from 72 patients with early-stage, untreated non-small cell lung cancer from the lung TRACERx cohort. Only patients with enough RNA available from two or more tumor regions were chosen for TCR sequencing. The library was obtained by 5' RACE. The instrument given in TCRdb is NextSeq 500. To allow correction of PCR and sequencing errors, the TCR library protocol tagged every TCR cDNA molecule with a unique molecular identifier. In the authors' own workflow: TCR identification, UMI-based error correction and CDR3 extraction were all carried out with Decombinator tools. TCRs above a frequency of 2 per 1,000, corresponding to the top 1% of the tumor frequency distribution, were defined as expanded. Renyi diversity was computed with the R vegan package after each repertoire had been subsampled 100 times to 5,000 TCRs. To build CDR3 similarity networks, amino acid triplet string-kernel similarity was used, and CDR3s were connected when their pairwise similarity was above 0.82. TCRdb took the public reads, trimmed them with fastp at Q25, ran MiXCR for clone calling and kept in-frame beta chains. Under each unique CDR3 protein, matching rows form one entry showing the most common genes and DNA. The V and J calls follow TCRdb's processing rather than the paper's. The sample table contains 45,000 to 55,000 distinct CDR3 sequences; only one count was recorded for over 4.5% of them. The top ten hold approximately 12% of the sample.

This clonotype originated in a male donor with early-stage non-small cell lung cancer. This chain joins TRBV28 to TRBJ2-3, with the identity of the D gene unclear. Sequences were derived from PBMCs, sampled at surgery. The nucleotide sequence reads TGTGCCAGCAAGCTCACTTCGAAAAATACGCAGTATTTT. This sequence encodes CASKLTSKNTQYF.